These 31 T cell receptor beta chains share one sample of origin, sequenced in a study of Graves' ophthalmopathy and Graves' hyperthyroidism. Amplified TCR beta CDR3 regions were obtained using RNA transcripts as template. The authors performed first-round RT-PCR with HTBI primers and then a second-round multiplex PCR. Each CDR3 protein gets one entry after TCRdb re-called the multiplex PCR reads with MiXCR. The sample includes some 170,000 distinct CDR3 sequences, under 45% seen only once; the top ten take roughly 8.9%. The source material was peripheral blood. The receptors here all came from a man under 40 with Graves' ophthalmopathy.

This clonotype was recorded at least ten times. The CDR3 protein is CASGLVVAGGGRQPQHF. The CDR3 nucleotides read TGTGCTAGTGGTTTGGTAGTCGCAGGGGGAGGACGTCAGCCCCAGCATTTT. This chain joins TRBV12-5 and TRBJ1-5; 7 bases fit TRBD1. The CDR3 has 17 residues. The germline V gene has CDR1 LGHNT and CDR2 FRNRAP. After removal of 0 bases from V and 6 bases from J, the junction contained 11 bases not matched to a gene.

In its sample, this clonotype was seen many times. The CDR3 region is CASTLSNQPQHF. CDR3 nucleotide sequence: TGTGCCAGCACTCTCAGCAATCAGCCCCAGCATTTT. The chain links TRBV12-3 or TRBV12-4 to TRBJ1-5, with D unresolved. Trimming shortened V by 7 bases and J by 1 base, and 5 bases separated the two germline ends. The CDR3 length is 12 residues.

The chain carries TRBV6-1 and TRBJ2-7; TRBD2 might be the D (6 bases). Trimming took 6 bases from V and 2 from J, leaving 17 bases between them. The CDR3 spans 15 residues. CDR1 and CDR2 from the germline V gene are MNHNS and SASEGT. In nucleotides, the CDR3 is TGTGCCAGCAGCCACCGAGGAGGGCCCCCCTACGAGCAGTACTTC. Translation: CASSHRGGPPYEQYF.

Turning to this clonotype: As the CDR3 is not closed by the conserved phenylalanine or tryptophan, this likely results from a read error. The genes are TRBV30 and TRBJ2-7, with unresolved D. CDR1 is GTSNPN, CDR2 SVGIG, per germline (reference sequence). This CDR3 comprises 11 residues. Between the trimmed V and J ends, which lost 0 bases and 2 bases, there was a span of 2 bases. The CDR3 spells CAWSVAYEQYC. CDR3 coding DNA: TGTGCCTGGAGTGTGGCCTACGAGCAGTACTGC.

The rearrangement uses TRBV30 and TRBJ2-7; the D gene is possibly TRBD2 (5 bases). The germline V gene has CDR1 GTSNPN and CDR2 SVGIG (reference sequence). Between the trimmed V and J ends, which lost 3 bases and 0 bases, there was a span of 12 bases. The CDR3 has 14 amino acids. CDR3 sequence: CAWRGGISSYEQYF. The CDR3 bases are TGTGCCTGGAGAGGAGGAATTAGCTCCTACGAGCAGTACTTC.

The V gene is TRBV27, the J gene TRBJ2-7; perhaps TRBD2 as D (7 bases). Germline CDR1 reads MNHEY; CDR2 reads SMNVEV (reference sequence). CDR3 length: 15 amino acids. Between the trimmed V and J ends, which lost 6 bases and 1 base, there was a span of 16 bases. The CDR3 here is CASSQRAGHSYEQYF. The CDR3 DNA follows: TGTGCCAGCAGCCAAAGAGCGGGACATTCCTACGAGCAGTACTTC.

At least ten counts were recorded for this clonotype. This chain links TRBV28 with TRBJ1-1; D not certain. CDR1 MDHEN and CDR2 SYDVKM come from the germline V gene. The CDR3 is made up of 10 amino acids. V lost 3 bases, J lost 11 bases, and 7 bases lay in between. The CDR3 DNA sequence: TGTGCCAGCAGTTTGAGGAGGGCTTTCTTT. Encoded protein: CASSLRRAFF.

The chain couples TRBV15 to TRBJ1-2; 11 bases align to TRBD1. Germline loops: CDR1 LNHNV, CDR2 YYDKDF (reference sequence). The CDR3 has 16 amino acids. With 5 bases clipped from V and 4 bases from J, the junction kept 9 bases outside the gene matches. The CDR3 here is CATSPRGQGAGYGYTF. The CDR3 bases are TGTGCCACCAGCCCCCGAGGACAGGGGGCAGGCTATGGCTACACCTTC. Complete variable domain (other parts from reference TRBV15 and TRBJ1-2): DAMVIQNPRYQVTQFGKPVTLSCSQTLNHNVMYWYQQKSSQAPKLLFHYYDKDFNNEADTPDNFQSRRPNTSFCFLDIRSPGLGDTAMYLCATSPRGQGAGYGYTFGSGTRLTVV.

This clonotype appeared many times. This chain uses TRBV12-3 or TRBV12-4 with TRBJ1-1, with D perhaps TRBD1 (6 bases). The CDR3 runs to 12 residues. The ends were cut back, 6 bases at V and 8 bases at J, with 13 bases in the middle. The DNA of the CDR3 is TGTGCCAGCAGCCCGACAGGCACCGAAGCTTTCTTT. Protein: CASSPTGTEAFF.

The chain has TRBV12-3 or TRBV12-4 and TRBJ2-4, with D unresolved. The CDR3 length is 16 residues. Between the trimmed V and J ends, which lost 7 bases and 0 bases, there was a span of 16 bases. The chain's CDR3 is CASTRPQVGAKNIQYF. For the CDR3, the DNA is TGTGCCAGCACCAGACCCCAGGTTGGAGCCAAAAACATTCAGTACTTC.

The rearrangement links TRBV6-1 to TRBJ2-7; tentative D call: TRBD1 (6 bases). Trimming took 6 bases from V and 3 from J, leaving 21 bases between them. CDR3 length: 16 residues. The V gene's germline CDR1 is MNHNS and CDR2 SASEGT. DNA of the CDR3: TGTGCCAGCAGCACGGATGCCGGCTTGGACAGCTACGAGCAGTACTTC. Translation gives CASSTDAGLDSYEQYF.

V is TRBV24-1 and J is TRBJ2-7; D ambiguous. V was pared by 4 bases and J by 7 bases, with 10 bases between. This CDR3 comprises 12 residues. The V gene's germline CDR1 is KGHDR and CDR2 SFDVKD. CDR3 in DNA: TGTGCCACCAGTGAAACCGGACGGGAGCAGTACTTC. Translation: CATSETGREQYF.

This clonotype was recorded a few times. The V gene is TRBV20-1, the J gene TRBJ1-1; 7 positions agree with TRBD1. The CDR3 is 11 amino acids. Trimming removed 5 bases from V and 5 bases from J; junction bases left unmatched: 2. Germline CDR1 DFQATT, CDR2 SNEGSKA (reference sequence). CDR3 coding DNA: TGCAGTGCTCGACAGGGAACTGAAGCTTTCTTT. Its protein is CSARQGTEAFF.

This clonotype was recorded at least ten times. The V and J genes are TRBV27 and TRBJ2-4; 11 bases line up with TRBD2. The length of the CDR3 is 14 residues. Germline values: CDR1 MNHEY, CDR2 SMNVEV (reference sequence). J gave up 6 bases and V 5 bases, and 3 bases lay outside the gene matches. The CDR3: CASSEGLAVNIQYF. The DNA for the CDR3 is TGTGCCAGCAGTGAGGGACTAGCGGTAAACATTCAGTACTTC.

J is TRBJ2-7 and V is TRBV27; perhaps TRBD1 as D (5 bases). The CDR3 covers 13 residues. The germline V gene has CDR1 MNHEY and CDR2 SMNVEV (reference sequence). Trimming shortened V by 8 bases and J by 0 bases, and 11 bases separated the two germline ends. The CDR3 region has the DNA TGTGCCAGCCACTTGGGGCGCTCCTACGAGCAGTACTTC. The encoded protein is CASHLGRSYEQYF.

This clonotype has ten or more counts. The J gene is TRBJ2-5, the V gene TRBV7-2; TRBD2 matches 7 bases. The germline V gene has CDR1 SGHTA and CDR2 FQGNSA. The CDR3 spans 17 residues. The junction had 13 bases not matched to a gene; V was cut back by 1 base and J by 5 bases. This CDR3 is CASSLVSALGGGETQYF. For the CDR3, the DNA is TGTGCCAGCAGCTTAGTGTCCGCGCTTGGGGGGGGGGAGACCCAGTACTTC.

This clonotype was seen many times. The DNA for the CDR3 is TGTGCCAAAGGGTCCTACGGTGACACCGGGGAGCTGTTTTTT. Translating gives CAKGSYGDTGELFF. This chain links TRBV6-5 with TRBJ2-2; no firm D call. CDR1 MNHEY and CDR2 SVGAGI come from the germline V gene. V dropped 10 bases and J dropped 3 bases, with 15 bases sitting between them. The CDR3 is 14 amino acids.

V usage is TRBV28 and J usage is TRBJ2-5; 11 bases map to TRBD1. The germline CDR1 and CDR2 sequences are MDHEN and SYDVKM. The CDR3 loop spans 15 amino acids. The trim removed 4 bases at V and 5 bases at J, leaving 6 bases unmatched. The CDR3 reads CASSYGQGARETQYF. The CDR3, as DNA: TGTGCCAGCAGTTATGGACAGGGGGCGCGGGAGACCCAGTACTTC.

This clonotype was detected ten times or more. This chain uses TRBV7-6 with TRBJ2-7; D is perhaps TRBD2 (6 bases). Trimming took 5 bases from V and 5 from J, leaving 16 bases between them. Per the germline V gene, CDR1 is SGHVS and CDR2 is FNYEAQ. The CDR3 loop spans 14 amino acids. The DNA of the CDR3 is TGTGCCAGCAGCCTCCCGGGGGTGGGCAACGAGCAGTACTTC. Encoded protein: CASSLPGVGNEQYF.

V is TRBV25-1 and J is TRBJ2-5; 10 nucleotides align to TRBD1. V lost 8 bases to trimming and J lost 5 bases; unmatched junction nucleotides: 5. Looked up from germline, CDR1 is MGHDK and CDR2 is SYGVNS. This CDR3 comprises 13 residues. The CDR3 DNA is TGTGCCAGCGGGGACAGGGGCAGGGAGACCCAGTACTTC. Translated: CASGDRGRETQYF. Complete variable domain (other parts from reference TRBV25-1 and TRBJ2-5): EADIYQTPRYLVIGTGKKITLECSQTMGHDKMYWYQQDPGMELHLIHYSYGVNSTEKGDLSSESTVSRIRTEHFPLTLESARPSHTSQYLCASGDRGRETQYFGPGTRLLVL.

J is TRBJ1-5 and V is TRBV6-2 or TRBV6-3; the D gene is possibly TRBD1 (5 bases). CDR1 is MNHEY and CDR2 is SVGEGT in the germline V gene. The length of the CDR3 is 14 residues. V dropped 7 bases and J dropped 4 bases, with 14 bases sitting between them. The CDR3 bases are TGTGCCAGCACAAAGGGACGGTCAAATCAGCCCCAGCATTTT. This codes for CASTKGRSNQPQHF.

This clonotype was seen repeatedly, ten times or more. The chain has TRBV29-1 and TRBJ2-7; TRBD2 agrees at 10 bases. This CDR3 is built from 14 residues. Per the germline V gene, CDR1 is SQVTM and CDR2 is ANQGSEA. Trimming removed 4 bases from V and 3 bases from J; junction bases left unmatched: 6. CDR3 bases: TGCAGCGTTGTCGAGGCTAGCGGGAGCTACGAGCAGTACTTC. This codes for CSVVEASGSYEQYF.

This clonotype was recorded many times. This chain uses TRBV29-1 with TRBJ2-7; 8 bases agree with TRBD2. This CDR3 is built from 13 residues. Trimming took 7 bases from V and 2 from J; bases not matched to a gene: 7. Germline V CDR1 and CDR2: SQVTM, ANQGSEA. The CDR3 spells CSGGPGLAYEQYF. The CDR3 coding sequence is TGCAGCGGGGGCCCGGGACTAGCCTACGAGCAGTACTTC.

In its sample, this clonotype was seen many times. V gene TRBV28 combines with J gene TRBJ1-2; the match to TRBD1 covers 9 bases. This CDR3 is built from 14 residues. V trimming: 6 bases; J trimming: 8 bases; junction bases outside the gene matches: 10. The V gene's germline CDR1 is MDHEN and CDR2 SYDVKM. The CDR3 protein is CASSLQGAVGGYTF. The CDR3 DNA reads TGTGCCAGCAGCTTACAGGGGGCCGTAGGCGGCTACACCTTC.

The V gene is TRBV19, the J gene TRBJ2-2; D may match TRBD1 or TRBD2 (5 bases each). V was pared by 7 bases and J by 6 bases, with 21 bases between. CDR3 length: 16 amino acids. Germline V CDR1 and CDR2: LNHDA, SQIVND (reference sequence). The CDR3 here is CASMRGSSSAPGELFF. The DNA for the CDR3 is TGTGCCAGTATGAGGGGCTCTTCCTCCGCGCCCGGGGAGCTGTTTTTT.

The chain couples TRBV4-3 to TRBJ2-6; tentative D call: TRBD2 (6 bases). CDR3 size: 17 residues. The V gene lost 2 bases and the J gene lost 4 bases, with 15 bases spanning the gap. The germline V gene has CDR1 LGHNA and CDR2 YSLEER. The CDR3 loop reads CASSQRHGGPGANVLTF. CDR3 in DNA: TGCGCCAGCAGCCAACGTCACGGAGGGCCAGGGGCCAACGTCCTGACTTTC.

Comment on this clonotype: A much larger clone differs by one base, so this may be a read error. The chain links TRBV6-2 or TRBV6-3 to TRBJ1-5; D may be TRBD1 (5 bases). The germline CDR1 and CDR2 sequences are MNHEY and SVGEGT. The CDR3 is 14 residues long. V gave up 2 bases and J gave up 11 bases, with 16 bases separating them. DNA for the CDR3: TGTGCCAGCAGTTACAAGGGGACGTCGGTGGCCCAGCATTTT. Protein product: CASSYKGTSVAQHF.

This clonotype has at least ten counts. J is TRBJ1-2 and V is TRBV6-1; TRBD1 agrees at 9 bases. The V gene's germline CDR1 is MNHNS and CDR2 SASEGT. The CDR3 consists of 13 residues. Trimming at V came to 6 bases and at J to 6 bases, leaving 5 bases not matched to a gene. The CDR3 sequence is CASSRTGVDGYTF. DNA for the CDR3: TGTGCCAGCAGCCGGACAGGGGTGGATGGCTACACCTTC.

In its sample, this clonotype was seen once. The chain joins TRBV5-1 to TRBJ1-1; TRBD1 might be the D (5 bases). The CDR3 contains 16 residues. In germline, CDR1 is SGHRS, CDR2 YFSETQ. V lost 0 bases and J 4 bases, leaving 16 bases between the germline ends. The CDR3 nucleotides read TGCGCCAGCAGCTTGGTTCAGGGATGGTCGTCCACTGAAGCTTTCTTT. Protein: CASSLVQGWSSTEAFF. Full variable domain (rest looked up from reference TRBV5-1 and TRBJ1-1): KAGVTQTPRYLIKTRGQQVTLSCSPISGHRSVSWYQQTPGQGLQFLFEYFSETQRNKGNFPGRFSGRQFSNSRSEMNVSTLELGDSALYLCASSLVQGWSSTEAFFGQGTRLTVV.

This clonotype was observed at least ten times. The gene calls are TRBV14 and TRBJ1-5; D gene ambiguous. V was shortened by 4 bases and J by 5 bases, with 6 bases between the two germline ends. This CDR3 spans 12 amino acids. The germline CDR1 and CDR2 sequences are SGHDN and FVKESK. The CDR3 DNA reads as TGTGCCAGCAGCCCGGTTGATCAGCCCCAGCATTTT. It yields the protein CASSPVDQPQHF.

The chain is built from TRBV27 and TRBJ2-7, with 10 bases identical to TRBD1. This CDR3 spans 15 amino acids. V gave up 1 base and J gave up 8 bases; unmatched junction bases: 8. CDR1 is MNHEY, CDR2 SMNVEV, per germline (reference sequence). The CDR3 region has the DNA TGTGCCAGCAGTTTATGGACCGGGACAGGGGCTCAGCAGTACTTC. It is translated as CASSLWTGTGAQQYF.